This entry is about one TCR beta chain. Its recognized antigen is unknown. No base quality information exists; no much larger clone differs at one position. The data are from a study of blood T cell repertoires in COVID-19 (dated by TCRdb to 2020 to 2021). As for the study more broadly: Collaborator samples came from the United States, Italy and Spain and covered acute and convalescent phases of COVID-19. Deeply sampled blood TCRbeta repertoires from subjects exposed to, actively infected with, or recovered from COVID-19 were included in the dataset. Where available, HLA class I and class II types were taken from metadata supplied by the sample provider and were not determined by assay-based typing. The material from the prospective study consisted of cDNA or gDNA derived from T cells, B-cell-depleted T cells, or PBMCs. The repertoires were released in a freely available public database meant as a resource for research on the immune response to SARS-CoV-2. A de-identified subject ID, COVID-19 status, age in years and sex were almost always included in the sample metadata. Samples were obtained from the ongoing ImmuneRACE study (first 160 participants) and from about 1,300 subjects provided by 6 global collaborators.

The collaborating institutions used their own protocols to collect whole blood in K2EDTA tubes. Collaborator samples were shipped for TCRbeta analysis as frozen whole blood, isolated PBMCs, or DNA extracted from either sample type. The study at large found these results: The amount of clinical and demographic metadata varied by source and participant and was provided uncurated.

TCRbeta CDR3 regions were amplified from genomic DNA using the immunoSEQ Assay, a bias-controlled multiplex PCR. Per the original workflow: The number of nucleated cells in each sample was estimated by amplification of reference gene primers within the assay. Sequence reads were collapsed and filtered to measure the absolute abundance of every unique TCRbeta CDR3 rearrangement. For each sample, productive Simpson clonality was calculated as the square root of Simpson's diversity index across productive rearrangements. This is the immuneACCESS table as TCRdb keeps it, with only in-frame sequences that have V and J called. A part of the clones is gone; compared with another copy, unresolved V genes explain less than half, and the rest is unexplained. V, J and clone size are taken as reported in that table, and D and trimming were inferred from the DNA itself. Across this sample there are 200,000 to 300,000 clones, with 65% to 90% seen only once. The ten largest clonotypes hold approximately 2% of the sample.

Based on the germline V gene, the CDR1 and CDR2 sequences are SGHTA and FQGTGA. From cysteine to phenylalanine, the CDR3 is 13 amino acids long. Only CDR3 DNA remains: 39 bases, in frame from the first base. V is cut by 5 bases and J by 6 bases, and the space between the germline ends is 10 bases. The V and J segments used are TRBV7-3 and TRBJ2-2, with the D gene not clear enough to name. The source of this sequence is a man aged 25 to 45 with active or convalescent COVID-19. The source material was peripheral blood. The CDR3 here reads CASSATVAGELFF. The DNA reads TGTGCCAGCAGCGCTACGGTGGCCGGGGAGCTGTTTTTT.